These 6 T cell receptor beta chains were all obtained from the same sample, sequenced in a study of shared clonotypes between healthy human individuals (dated by TCRdb to 2020 to 2021). Libraries came from the immunoSEQ multiplex PCR assay. TCRdb obtained this table from immuneACCESS and retained in-frame rearrangements with V and J assigned. These tables miss some clones; where compared with another copy, unresolved V genes account for less than half of the shortfall, and the remainder is unexplained. The sample table records some 1 million clones; about three quarters of these occur just once. Approximately 1.5% of the sample belongs to the ten largest clones. The sequenced sample was memory CD4+ T cells sorted from blood. The cell subset or site label, as the study defines it: CD45RA-negative fraction. These receptors originate from a young man in good health.

The J gene is TRBJ1-2, the V gene TRBV30, with 9 bases that match TRBD1. V was pared by 3 bases and J by 7 bases, with 6 bases of the junction left unmatched. This CDR3 has 13 residues. Germline values: CDR1 GTSNPN, CDR2 SVGIG (reference sequence). The CDR3 nucleotides are TGTGCCTGGAGCTACAGGGGGCAGGGTGGCTACACCTTC. It specifies CAWSYRGQGGYTF. Drawing the rest from reference TRBV30 and TRBJ1-2, the complete variable domain is SQTIHQWPATLVQPVGSPLSLECTVEGTSNPNLYWYRQAAGRGLQLLFYSVGIGQISSEVPQNLSASRPQDRQFILSSKKLLLSDSGFYLCAWSYRGQGGYTFGSGTRLTVV.

The chain is built from TRBV28 and TRBJ2-7; D might be TRBD1 or TRBD2, each matching 6 bases. Deletions cut 1 base from V and 7 bases from J, with 17 bases between. Germline V lookup: CDR1 MDHEN, CDR2 SYDVKM. The CDR3 extends over 15 amino acids. CDR3 in amino acids: CASSLFRGQGEEQYF. The CDR3 DNA sequence: TGTGCCAGCAGTTTATTTCGGGGGCAGGGAGAAGAGCAGTACTTC.

CDR3 coding DNA: TGTGCCTGGAGTGCGGGGCCACGGACCGGGGAGCTGTTTTTT. This encodes CAWSAGPRTGELFF. V and J are TRBV30 and TRBJ2-2; tentatively, D is TRBD1 or TRBD2 (5 bases each). CDR1 GTSNPN and CDR2 SVGIG come from the germline V gene (reference sequence). The CDR3 spans 14 residues. Trimming removed 1 base at V and 5 bases at J, with 11 bases between.

The V call is TRBV27, the J call TRBJ2-1; the D gene is possibly TRBD1 (5 bases). CDR3 size: 15 residues. Germline loops: CDR1 MNHEY, CDR2 SMNVEV (reference sequence). V was clipped by 6 bases and J by 4 bases, with 16 bases between them. CDR3 sequence reads: CASSSPRTPYNEQFF. The DNA of the CDR3 is TGTGCCAGCAGCTCCCCCCGGACACCATACAATGAGCAGTTCTTC.

The chain employs TRBV10-1 and TRBJ2-2, with D tentatively TRBD1 (6 bases). V was pared by 4 bases and J by 2 bases, with 8 bases between. CDR1 is WNHNN and CDR2 is SYGVQD in the germline V gene (reference sequence). The CDR3 covers 14 residues. The CDR3 DNA is TGCGCCAGCAGTGGCAGGGGAAACACCGGGGAGCTGTTTTTT. It yields the protein CASSGRGNTGELFF.

This chain connects TRBV2 to TRBJ1-2; TRBD1 matches at 8 bases. Germline CDR1 is SNHLY and CDR2 is FYNNEI. The CDR3 spans 13 residues. V dropped 7 bases and J dropped 4; count of bases not matched to a gene: 5. The CDR3 is CASIGQGFYGYTF. CDR3 coding DNA: TGTGCCAGCATCGGACAGGGATTCTATGGCTACACCTTC.